One sample yielded the 3 T cell receptor beta chains listed below, sequenced in a study of T cell repertoires in cytomegalovirus infection. Antigens for these TCRs are unknown. TCRdb reprocessed the reads via MiXCR and lists one record per CDR3 protein. The data show roughly 500,000 distinct CDR3 sequences, 25% to 35% seen once. Sequencing was performed on cultured PBMCs, taken from culture after CMV antigen stimulation. The receptors come from a human donor in good health (CMV status not recorded). Some clones in this sample may be carry-over from other donors' samples.

V gene TRBV6-1 combines with J gene TRBJ1-3; TRBD1 might be the D (6 bases). The ends were cut back, 0 bases at V and 2 bases at J, with 14 bases in the middle. Germline lookup yields CDR1 MNHNS and CDR2 SASEGT. The CDR3 is 17 residues long. The CDR3 sequence: CASSEAGAGTTGNTIYF. Here the CDR3 DNA reads TGTGCCAGCAGTGAAGCGGGGGCTGGAACGACTGGAAACACCATATATTTT.

This clonotype was seen a few times. The CDR3 DNA is TGTGCCAGCAGCCCGGGACTAGCCGATAACACAGATACGCAGTATTTT. Its translation: CASSPGLADNTDTQYF. The chain uses TRBV5-6 and TRBJ2-3; TRBD2 matches at 9 bases. Unmatched junction bases numbered 8, after V lost 4 bases and J lost 2 bases. CDR1 is SGHDT, CDR2 YYEEEE, per germline. The CDR3 loop spans 16 amino acids.

In this sample, this clonotype turned up many times. J is TRBJ1-1 and V is TRBV6-1; no firm D call. V was pared by 3 bases and J by 1 base, with 12 bases between. Germline V gene lookup returns CDR1 MNHNS and CDR2 SASEGT. The CDR3 length is 15 residues. The CDR3 nucleotides read TGTGCCAGCAGTGACCCGGGATTTAAGAACACTGAAGCTTTCTTT. As protein: CASSDPGFKNTEAFF.